The 12 T cell receptor beta chains below all came from one sample that was sequenced in a study of blood T cell repertoires in COVID-19. TCRdb's copy holds only in-frame clones and misses some; the assay was immunoSEQ multiplex PCR. The top ten hold less than 8.5% of the sample, which has some 97,000 clones, about 88% seen once. The source material was peripheral blood. Every receptor here comes from a man aged 30 to 45 in a cohort sampled during active COVID-19.

This clone occurred once. The chain recombines TRBV24-1 with TRBJ1-1, with D perhaps TRBD1 (5 bases). V dropped 3 bases and J dropped 7 bases, with 14 bases sitting between them. The CDR3 extends over 14 amino acids. The germline CDR1 and CDR2 sequences are KGHDR and SFDVKD. This CDR3 is CATSDPDRSDEAFF. The CDR3 DNA sequence: TGTGCCACCAGTGATCCCGACAGAAGCGATGAAGCTTTCTTT.

This chain's CDR3 is CASSRPRGQGFSEQYF. CDR3 sequence (DNA): TGTGCCAGCAGCCGCCCCAGGGGGCAGGGGTTTTCCGAGCAGTACTTC. The chain has TRBV3-1 (or the pseudogene TRBV3-2) and TRBJ2-7; 8 bases agree with TRBD1. CDR1 LGHDT and CDR2 YNNKEL come from the germline V gene (reference sequence). With 4 bases clipped from V and 6 bases from J, the junction kept 14 bases outside the gene matches. The CDR3 loop spans 16 amino acids.

This chain joins TRBV5-4 and TRBJ1-3, with D hard to call. Germline V gene sequence: CDR1 SGHNT, CDR2 YYREEE (reference sequence). This CDR3 is built from 14 residues. The germline V and J ends were trimmed by 0 bases and 4 bases, with 8 bases remaining between them. The CDR3 bases are TGTGCCAGCAGCTTGGATCCTACCGGAAACACCATATATTTT. This sequence encodes CASSLDPTGNTIYF.

This chain joins TRBV5-4 and TRBJ1-2; weak D call: TRBD1 (5 bases). Germline CDR1 SGHNT, CDR2 YYREEE (reference sequence). The CDR3 is 13 residues long. V lost 0 bases and J lost 4, with 7 bases in between. CDR3 sequence reads: CASSLGGTYGYTF. In DNA form, the CDR3 reads TGTGCCAGCAGCTTGGGCGGGACCTATGGCTACACCTTC.

The chain combines TRBV7-8 with TRBJ2-3; 11 bases map to TRBD1. Germline lookup yields CDR1 SGHVS and CDR2 FQNEAQ. This CDR3 contains 14 residues. The trim removed 3 bases at V and 6 bases at J, leaving 2 bases unmatched. DNA for the CDR3: TGTGCCAGCAGCTTTGGGACAGGGGGGGATACGCAGTATTTT. It yields the protein CASSFGTGGDTQYF.

CDR3 loop: CASSPRGDRGVHTEAFF. DNA for the CDR3: TGCGCCAGCAGCCCCCGAGGGGACAGGGGGGTACACACTGAAGCTTTCTTT. J is TRBJ1-1 and V is TRBV4-1; 11 nucleotides match TRBD1. Germline values: CDR1 MGHRA, CDR2 YSYEKL. This CDR3 spans 17 amino acids. V gave up 4 bases and J gave up 3 bases; unmatched junction bases: 10.

CDR3 bases: TGTGCCAGCAGCTTAACCCCCGGAAGCGGGGGGGCGCAGTATTTT. It specifies CASSLTPGSGGAQYF. The chain carries TRBV7-2 and TRBJ2-3; TRBD2 matches 10 bases. CDR1 and CDR2 from the germline V gene are SGHTA and FQGNSA. V dropped 2 bases and J dropped 10; count of bases not matched to a gene: 9. The CDR3 has 15 residues.

The chain links TRBV20-1 to TRBJ2-1; D might be TRBD1 (6 bases). V was shortened by 3 bases and J by 3 bases, with 15 bases between the two germline ends. Germline CDR1 is DFQATT and CDR2 is SNEGSKA (reference sequence). This CDR3 has 15 residues. The CDR3 is CSASLGARGYNEQFF. In nucleotides, the CDR3 is TGCAGTGCTAGTCTGGGGGCTAGGGGCTACAATGAGCAGTTCTTC.

The genes are TRBV10-2 and TRBJ2-3; the match to TRBD2 covers 12 bases. V was pared by 8 bases and J by 5 bases, with 2 bases of the junction left unmatched. Germline CDR1 reads WSHSY; CDR2 reads SAAADI. CDR3 length equals 13 residues. This CDR3 reads CASGLAGQDTQYF. CDR3 nucleotide sequence: TGCGCCAGCGGACTAGCGGGGCAAGATACGCAGTATTTT.

The chain has TRBV5-1 and TRBJ1-4; 10 bases line up with TRBD1. The CDR3 length is 15 residues. Trimming removed 0 bases from V and 8 bases from J; junction bases left unmatched: 4. CDR1 is SGHRS, CDR2 YFSETQ, per germline. The CDR3 DNA reads as TGCGCCAGCAGCTTGGGGGACAGGGGTGGCGAAAAACTGTTTTTT. It is translated as CASSLGDRGGEKLFF.

The rearrangement links TRBV11-2 to TRBJ2-1, with 7 bases lining up with TRBD2. The CDR3 totals 14 residues. The trim removed 2 bases at V and 12 bases at J, leaving 10 bases unmatched. The germline CDR1 and CDR2 sequences are SGHAT and FQNNGV. As DNA, the CDR3 is TGTGCCAGCAGCTTATCGGCGGGGGATAACGGGCAGTTCTTC. This sequence encodes CASSLSAGDNGQFF.

This rearrangement joins TRBV2 to TRBJ1-5; 7 bases are a match to TRBD1. CDR3 length: 14 amino acids. V shed 3 bases, J shed 4 bases, and the junction held 3 bases outside the gene matches. CDR1 SNHLY and CDR2 FYNNEI come from the germline V gene. CDR3 in amino acids: CASSDQGGNQPQHF. The CDR3 DNA sequence: TGTGCCAGCAGTGACCAGGGGGGAAATCAGCCCCAGCATTTT.